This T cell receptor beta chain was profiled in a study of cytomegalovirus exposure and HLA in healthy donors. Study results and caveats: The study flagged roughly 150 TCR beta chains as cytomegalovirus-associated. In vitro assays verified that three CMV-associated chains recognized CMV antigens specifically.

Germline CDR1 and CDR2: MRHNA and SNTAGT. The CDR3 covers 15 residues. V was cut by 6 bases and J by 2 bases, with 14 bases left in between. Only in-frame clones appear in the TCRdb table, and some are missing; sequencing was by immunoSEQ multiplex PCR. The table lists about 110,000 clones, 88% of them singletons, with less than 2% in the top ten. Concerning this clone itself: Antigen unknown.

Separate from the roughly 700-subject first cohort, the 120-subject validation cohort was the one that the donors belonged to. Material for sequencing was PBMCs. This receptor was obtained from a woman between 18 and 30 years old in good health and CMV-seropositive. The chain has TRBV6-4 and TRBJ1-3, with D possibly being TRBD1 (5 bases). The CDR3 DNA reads TGTGCCAGCAGCCGCGACAGCGCTCCTGGAAACACCATATATTTT. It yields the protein CASSRDSAPGNTIYF.